This T cell receptor (beta chain) is from a study of cytomegalovirus exposure and HLA in healthy donors. Study-level points and caveats: Rarity held for most TCR sequences, but there were some public TCRs that occurred in many donors.

Regarding this clone: The antigen remains unidentified.

The CDR3 covers 17 residues. Per the germline V gene, CDR1 is SGHNT and CDR2 is YYREEE (reference sequence). J was trimmed by 5 bases and V by 4 bases; bases with no gene match: 11. The PCR used 60 Vbeta and 13 Jbeta primers. Sequencing was performed with immunoSEQ multiplex PCR; in TCRdb, only in-frame clones are kept and a portion is missing. Here the sample spans roughly 150,000 clones, roughly 77% being singletons. The rearrangement joins TRBV5-4 to TRBJ2-5; 13 bases agree with TRBD2. This TCR was sampled from a male donor in good health and CMV-seronegative. The sequencing input was PBMCs. The CDR3 loop is CASSPGTSGDGGETQYF. The CDR3 coding sequence is TGTGCCAGCAGCCCGGGGACTAGCGGGGACGGCGGGGAGACCCAGTACTTC.